One and the same sample provided the 27 T cell receptor beta chains below, sequenced in a study of T cells in Graves' hyperthyroidism and ophthalmopathy. Amplification yielded TCR beta CDR3 regions, with RNA transcripts as the source. In the first-round RT-PCR of the TCR CDR3, the HTBI primer set was used. TCRdb itself ran the multiplex PCR reads through MiXCR, one entry per CDR3 protein. The table has a few hundred thousand distinct CDR3 sequences, approximately 23% seen once; the top ten hold about 49%. Sequenced material: blood. Receptor source: a woman in her 70s with Graves' ophthalmopathy.

This chain links TRBV10-3 with TRBJ1-1; D gene uncertain. V lost 8 bases, J lost 4 bases, and 17 bases lay in between. The CDR3 has 14 amino acids. In germline, CDR1 is ENHRY, CDR2 SYGVKD. CDR3 in amino acids: CAIGEARKVTEAFF. The CDR3 nucleotides read TGTGCCATCGGGGAGGCCAGGAAAGTCACTGAAGCTTTCTTT.

This clonotype came up many times. The J gene is TRBJ2-2, the V gene TRBV7-2; the D is unclear. CDR1 is SGHTA, CDR2 FQGNSA, per germline. CDR3 length: 14 amino acids. Trimming pared 0 bases from V and 4 bases from J, leaving 6 bases between. The CDR3 sequence is CASSLAQLTGELFF. The CDR3 bases are TGTGCCAGCAGCTTAGCCCAGCTCACCGGGGAGCTGTTTTTT.

This chain joins TRBV24-1 and TRBJ2-7; perhaps TRBD1 as D (6 bases). Germline V gene lookup returns CDR1 KGHDR and CDR2 SFDVKD. This CDR3 is built from 12 residues. Trimming stripped 8 bases from V and 0 bases from J, with 7 bases between. DNA of the CDR3: TGTGCCACCAACAGGGTCTCCTACGAGCAGTACTTC. Residues: CATNRVSYEQYF.

The CDR3 here is CASSPNLGGNSPLHF. DNA for the CDR3: TGCGCCAGCAGCCCTAACCTGGGAGGAAATTCACCCCTCCACTTT. This sequence joins TRBV4-3 and TRBJ1-6, with D unclear. With 4 bases removed from V and 7 bases from J, the gap between germline ends came to 14 bases. CDR3 length: 15 amino acids. CDR1 LGHNA and CDR2 YSLEER come from the germline V gene.

This chain joins TRBV6-2 or TRBV6-3 and TRBJ1-5; D not certain. V lost 10 bases and J lost 2, with 15 bases in between. CDR3 length: 14 amino acids. CDR1 is MNHEY and CDR2 is SVGEGT in the germline V gene. The CDR3 nucleotides are TGTGCCATACGAGGCTCGGGTGGCAATCAGCCCCAGCATTTT. This encodes CAIRGSGGNQPQHF.

The chain joins TRBV27 to TRBJ1-2; unclear D gene. CDR1 is MNHEY and CDR2 is SMNVEV in the germline V gene (reference sequence). V was cut by 10 bases and J by 4 bases, with 16 bases left in between. The CDR3 is made up of 13 amino acids. CDR3 sequence (DNA): TGTGCCACAAAAGGGCGGGGTGGCTATGGCTACACCTTC. It is translated as CATKGRGGYGYTF.

J is TRBJ1-2 and V is TRBV30, with 7 bases matching TRBD1. The germline V gene encodes CDR1 GTSNPN and CDR2 SVGIG (reference sequence). This CDR3 region has 12 residues. Unmatched junction bases numbered 3, after V lost 3 bases and J lost 5 bases. The CDR3 sequence: CAWSRGSYGYTF. The CDR3 DNA is TGTGCCTGGAGCAGGGGGTCTTATGGCTACACCTTC.

This chain joins TRBV6-1 and TRBJ2-7; 7 nucleotides line up with TRBD1. The junction had 9 bases not matched to a gene; V was cut back by 0 bases and J by 4 bases. Germline CDR1 reads MNHNS; CDR2 reads SASEGT. The CDR3 extends over 16 amino acids. The CDR3 here is CASSEASVIQGYEQYF. The CDR3 DNA follows: TGTGCCAGCAGTGAAGCCTCGGTTATACAGGGGTACGAGCAGTACTTC.

This clonotype was seen ten or more times. V usage is TRBV2 and J usage is TRBJ2-1; the match to TRBD2 covers 8 bases. V was clipped by 2 bases and J by 8 bases; unmatched bases: 11. CDR3 length: 16 amino acids. Germline V CDR1 and CDR2: SNHLY, FYNNEI. The CDR3 DNA sequence: TGTGCCAGCAGTGAACCCCACGGGGGGGGTTTGGATGAGCAGTTCTTC. Translated, it gives CASSEPHGGGLDEQFF.

The chain is built from TRBV11-3 and TRBJ2-2; tentative D call: TRBD2 (5 bases). Germline V CDR1 and CDR2: SGHNT, YENEEA. Trimming removed 2 bases from V and 10 bases from J, with 8 bases in between. There are 12 residues in the CDR3. CDR3 residues: CASSLTGMELFF. Written as DNA, the CDR3 is TGTGCCAGCAGCTTAACCGGGATGGAGCTGTTTTTT.

DNA for the CDR3: TGTGCCAGCAGTGAAGCAAGCCGAAACACCATATATTTT. Translated, it gives CASSEASRNTIYF. V gene TRBV6-1 combines with J gene TRBJ1-3; no definite D call. CDR1 and CDR2 (germline): MNHNS, SASEGT. The CDR3 consists of 13 residues. Between the trimmed V and J ends, which lost 0 bases and 5 bases, there was a span of 5 bases.

As to this clonotype: With a much larger clone just one base away, this may be a read error. CDR3 sequence (DNA): TGTGCCAGCAGTTTACCAAGCGGGACCGGGGGGACCCAGTACTTC. The encoded protein is CASSLPSGTGGTQYF. J is TRBJ2-5 and V is TRBV28, with 7 bases that match TRBD2. The germline V gene has CDR1 MDHEN and CDR2 SYDVKM. The CDR3 runs to 15 residues. The junction had 10 bases not matched to a gene; V was cut back by 2 bases and J by 7 bases.

V is TRBV2 and J is TRBJ1-4; 7 bases are shared with TRBD1. Germline assignment: CDR1 SNHLY and CDR2 FYNNEI. The CDR3 extends over 15 amino acids. V was clipped by 6 bases and J by 7 bases; unmatched bases: 11. The CDR3 sequence: CASSVQGGVGEKLFF. The CDR3, as DNA: TGTGCCAGCAGCGTTCAGGGGGGAGTGGGTGAAAAACTGTTTTTT.

The V call is TRBV20-1, the J call TRBJ2-7, with TRBD2 as a possible D gene (6 bases). Germline V lookup: CDR1 DFQATT, CDR2 SNEGSKA (reference sequence). V lost 3 bases and J lost 1, with 13 bases in between. The CDR3 length is 14 residues. The chain's CDR3 is CSARIGSGSYEQYF. As DNA, the CDR3 is TGCAGTGCTAGGATAGGTAGCGGTTCCTACGAGCAGTACTTC.

This clonotype occurred once. Given a much more abundant clone one base away, this may be a read error. V is TRBV5-1 and J is TRBJ2-7; no clear D. The CDR3 runs 15 residues. Germline V lookup: CDR1 SGHRS, CDR2 YFSETQ. Between the trimmed V and J ends, which lost 2 bases and 3 bases, there was a span of 15 bases. The CDR3 loop is CASSFEVSSLYEQYF. In DNA form, the CDR3 reads TGCGCCAGCAGCTTCGAGGTTTCGTCGCTCTACGAGCAGTACTTC.

The chain combines TRBV6-1 with TRBJ1-1; D remains unclear. Germline V gene lookup returns CDR1 MNHNS and CDR2 SASEGT. The CDR3 extends over 12 amino acids. V was trimmed by 6 bases and J by 8 bases, leaving 13 bases between them. CDR3 in DNA: TGTGCCAGCAGAACACCGGGAGCAGAAGCTTTCTTT. Translating gives CASRTPGAEAFF.

This sequence joins TRBV29-1 and TRBJ1-1; D remains unclear. The germline V gene has CDR1 SQVTM and CDR2 ANQGSEA. V was cut by 2 bases and J by 4 bases, with 11 bases left in between. This CDR3 spans 13 amino acids. Here the CDR3 reads CSVEQGIGTEAFF. The CDR3 coding sequence is TGCAGCGTTGAACAAGGGATTGGCACTGAAGCTTTCTTT.

The chain combines TRBV6-1 with TRBJ2-7; D may be TRBD2 (5 bases). CDR1 and CDR2 (germline): MNHNS, SASEGT. This CDR3 is built from 15 residues. Trimming left V 2 bases short and J 1 base short, with 12 bases between. The CDR3 loop is CASSERRGLSYEQYF. CDR3 nucleotide sequence: TGTGCCAGCAGTGAACGGAGAGGGCTTTCCTACGAGCAGTACTTC.

Only a few counts were recorded for this clonotype. The CDR3 DNA follows: TGTGCCAGCAGCGCCTCGGGATTCCGGGATGAAAAACTGTTTTTT. Protein: CASSASGFRDEKLFF. V usage is TRBV9 and J usage is TRBJ1-4; D ambiguous. V was trimmed by 3 bases and J by 6 bases, leaving 15 bases between them. CDR3 size: 15 residues. Germline-derived CDR1 and CDR2 are SGDLS and YYNGEE.

The chain joins TRBV30 to TRBJ1-1; 7 bases line up with TRBD1. V lost 2 bases, J lost 1 base, and 4 bases stayed unmatched. Germline V gene data show CDR1 as GTSNPN and CDR2 as SVGIG (reference sequence). CDR3 length equals 14 residues. The CDR3 sequence is CAWSRQGTNTEAFF. The DNA for the CDR3 is TGTGCCTGGAGTCGACAGGGCACGAACACTGAAGCTTTCTTT. The variable domain in full, with the rest retrieved from reference TRBV30 and TRBJ1-1, is SQTIHQWPATLVQPVGSPLSLECTVEGTSNPNLYWYRQAAGRGLQLLFYSVGIGQISSEVPQNLSASRPQDRQFILSSKKLLLSDSGFYLCAWSRQGTNTEAFFGQGTRLTVV.

This clonotype was counted at least ten times. The V call is TRBV12-3 or TRBV12-4, the J call TRBJ1-2; D perhaps matches TRBD1 (6 bases). The CDR3 spans 14 residues. Trimming cost V 6 bases and J 4 bases, with 15 bases left between them. For the CDR3, the DNA is TGTGCCAGCAGCCTCAGGGGACTGGCCTATGGCTACACCTTC. It encodes CASSLRGLAYGYTF.

The V call is TRBV5-1, the J call TRBJ1-2; tentatively, D is TRBD1 (6 bases). In germline, CDR1 is SGHRS, CDR2 YFSETQ. CDR3 length: 16 amino acids. V was pared by 4 bases and J by 0 bases, with 16 bases between. The CDR3 reads CASSPNRDSANYGYTF. DNA of the CDR3: TGCGCCAGCAGCCCTAACAGGGACTCGGCTAACTATGGCTACACCTTC.

The J gene is TRBJ1-2, the V gene TRBV29-1; a weak D match, TRBD1 (6 bases). V was clipped by 6 bases and J by 2 bases, with 16 bases between them. Germline V gives CDR1 SQVTM, CDR2 ANQGSEA. The CDR3 contains 14 residues. As DNA, the CDR3 is TGCAGCGTCCTGACGGGACACCTCAACTATGGCTACACCTTC. The encoded protein is CSVLTGHLNYGYTF.

The chain joins TRBV19 to TRBJ2-4; D possibly corresponds to TRBD1 (6 bases). V lost 4 bases, J lost 3 bases, and 19 bases lay in between. Germline V gene data show CDR1 as LNHDA and CDR2 as SQIVND (reference sequence). This CDR3 comprises 17 residues. CDR3 region: CASSTSGTSIGKNIQYF. Written as DNA, the CDR3 is TGTGCCAGTAGTACCTCCGGGACATCAATCGGCAAAAACATTCAGTACTTC. Using reference TRBV19 and TRBJ2-4 for the parts outside the CDR3, the full variable domain is DGGITQSPKYLFRKEGQNVTLSCEQNLNHDAMYWYRQDPGQGLRLIYYSQIVNDFQKGDIAEGYSVSREKKESFPLTVTSAQKNPTAFYLCASSTSGTSIGKNIQYFGAGTRLSVL.

This clonotype was counted a few times. The chain couples TRBV15 to TRBJ1-1; D is perhaps TRBD1 (5 bases). With 4 bases removed from V and 0 bases from J, the gap between germline ends came to 15 bases. In germline, CDR1 is LNHNV, CDR2 YYDKDF (reference sequence). The CDR3 sequence is 16 residues long. CDR3 DNA: TGTGCCACCAGCACCTCCCCGGGACGGATGAACACTGAAGCTTTCTTT. It codes for CATSTSPGRMNTEAFF.

This clonotype occurred many times. This chain uses TRBV20-1 with TRBJ2-1; the D gene could be TRBD1 or TRBD2 (5 bases each). The CDR3 totals 12 residues. Trimming removed 3 bases at V and 8 bases at J, with 11 bases between. CDR1 and CDR2 from the germline V gene are DFQATT and SNEGSKA (reference sequence). The CDR3 loop is CSASGTGDEQFF. The CDR3 DNA sequence: TGCAGTGCTAGCGGGACGGGCGATGAGCAGTTCTTC.

This chain links TRBV5-1 with TRBJ2-7; D remains ambiguous. The CDR3 is made up of 13 amino acids. Germline V gene lookup returns CDR1 SGHRS and CDR2 YFSETQ. The V end was cut by 0 bases, the J end by 6 bases, with 10 bases between. CDR3 nucleotides: TGCGCCAGCAGCTTGGTGGCAGATGGCGAGCAGTACTTC. Its translation is CASSLVADGEQYF.